The subject of this entry is one T cell receptor (beta chain). What it binds is not known. The sample belongs to a study of vaccination effects on CD4 cells after COVID-19. The data were produced by immunoSEQ multiplex PCR, yet TCRdb's version contains in-frame clones alone and is incomplete. The sample records under 40,000 clones, around 78% being singletons. With the ViraFEST assay, the study expanded antigen-specific CD4+ T cells using viral peptide pools, then sequenced them. CD4+ T cell isolation took place after about 11 days of culture. Vaccinees lacked prior SARS-CoV-2 infection and tested negative for nucleocapsid antibodies. General study findings and limits: Marked clonal contraction of infection- and vaccine-induced clones was seen late after vaccination.

The source of this sequence is a human donor who received a COVID-19 vaccine. This specimen consisted of CD4+ T cells from PBMCs cultured with HCoV-OC43 spike peptides, obtained before COVID-19 vaccination. The subset here: HCoV-OC43 spike overlapping peptide pool stimulation.

The CDR3: CASSQGPTEAFF. The CDR3 DNA reads TGTGCCAGCAGTCAGGGACCAACTGAAGCTTTCTTT. The rearrangement links TRBV12-3 or TRBV12-4 to TRBJ1-1; TRBD1 is a possible D gene (5 bases). V was shortened by 5 bases and J by 5 bases, with 9 bases between the two germline ends. The CDR3 has 12 amino acids.